This TCR beta chain was identified in a study of spatial heterogeneity in lung cancer. On the study more broadly: A total of some 70 untreated early-stage non-small cell lung cancer patients served as donors. Around two years after resection was the median timing of the follow-up PBMC samples, which were sequenced when available.

A unique molecular identifier was attached to every TCR cDNA molecule. TCRdb ran MiXCR on the 5' RACE reads and lists one entry per CDR3 protein. This table holds more than 95,000 distinct CDR3 sequences, more than 10% found once. The CDR3 totals 12 residues. Trimming took off 4 bases at V and 5 bases at J, with 9 bases between the two ends. Time point reported: blood at routine non-recurrence follow-up after resection. Unsorted whole RNA samples from tumor, nontumor lung or frozen PBMC were sequenced. Study outcomes and limitations: Resection blood, more than follow-up blood, showed ubiquitous expanded tumor TCRs.

Notes on this clonotype: Its antigen is currently unknown.

This chain uses TRBV12-3 or TRBV12-4 with TRBJ2-7; D unresolved. The source material was PBMCs, sampled at follow-up. This receptor was obtained from a male donor with early-stage non-small cell lung cancer. As DNA, the CDR3 is TGTGCCAGCAGTTCGACTGCGGACGAGCAGTACTTC. Protein product: CASSSTADEQYF.